This entry lists 22 T cell receptor beta chains sequenced from one sample in a study of OX40 agonist ivuxolimab in advanced cancers. The method was immunoSEQ multiplex PCR; TCRdb's version includes in-frame clones alone and lacks a portion of them. The data hold approximately 40,000 clones, with 88% observed a single time. The starting material was CD4+ or CD8+ T cells sorted from blood, obtained in a trial of the OX40 agonist ivuxolimab. The receptors originated from an adult with an advanced solid tumor such as melanoma, head and neck, liver or kidney cancer.

Concerning this clone itself: A read error may account for a junction end that differs from germline. This chain links TRBV5-3 with TRBJ2-7, with 7 bases matching TRBD2. TRBV5-3 is sorted into the ORF group, with uncertain function. The CDR3 has 14 amino acids. The CDR3 sequence is CASSLAGLAYEQYF. In nucleotides, the CDR3 is TGTGCCAGCAGCTTGGCCGGACTAGCCTACGAGCAGTACTTC.

The J gene is TRBJ1-3, the V gene TRBV28; D ambiguous. The germline V gene has CDR1 MDHEN and CDR2 SYDVKM. Trimming took off 4 bases at V and 1 base at J, with 11 bases between the two ends. This CDR3 has 15 amino acids. CDR3 residues: CASSWPRESGNTIYF. DNA for the CDR3: TGTGCCAGCAGTTGGCCCCGGGAGTCTGGAAACACCATATATTTT. Full variable domain (remainder filled in from reference TRBV28 and TRBJ1-3): DVKVTQSSRYLVKRTGEKVFLECVQDMDHENMFWYRQDPGLGLRLIYFSYDVKMKEKGDIPEGYSVSREKKERFSLILESASTNQTSMYLCASSWPRESGNTIYFGEGSWLTVV.

The J gene is TRBJ2-7, the V gene TRBV13; 7 nucleotides line up with TRBD1. This CDR3 has 15 amino acids. The V segment lost 5 bases and the J segment 4 bases; nucleotides outside the gene matches: 11. Per germline, CDR1 PRHDT and CDR2 FYEKMQ (reference sequence). The CDR3: CASSPGDSLRYEQYF. The CDR3 DNA is TGTGCCAGCAGCCCAGGGGACAGCCTTAGGTACGAGCAGTACTTC.

This chain links TRBV19 with TRBJ2-1, with D tentatively TRBD2 (6 bases). Germline V gives CDR1 LNHDA, CDR2 SQIVND (reference sequence). V lost 3 bases and J 7 bases, leaving 7 bases between the germline ends. The CDR3 extends over 12 amino acids. As DNA, the CDR3 is TGTGCCAGTAGTATGGGGGGTAATGAGCAGTTCTTC. Translation: CASSMGGNEQFF. Looking up the rest from reference TRBV19 and TRBJ2-1 gives the full variable domain: DGGITQSPKYLFRKEGQNVTLSCEQNLNHDAMYWYRQDPGQGLRLIYYSQIVNDFQKGDIAEGYSVSREKKESFPLTVTSAQKNPTAFYLCASSMGGNEQFFGPGTRLTVL.

The V call is TRBV6-6, the J call TRBJ2-7; no clear D. CDR3 size: 16 residues. Trimming took off 0 bases at V and 4 bases at J, with 16 bases between the two ends. Per the germline V gene, CDR1 is MNHNY and CDR2 is SVGAGI (reference sequence). The CDR3 nucleotides are TGTGCCAGCAGTTACTCGATTTTGGTGGGGATGTACGAGCAGTACTTC. Protein: CASSYSILVGMYEQYF.

The chain joins TRBV5-1 to TRBJ2-7, with 10 bases lining up with TRBD1. J lost 4 bases, V lost 0 bases, and 10 bases had no gene match. The CDR3 covers 17 residues. Germline V CDR1 and CDR2: SGHRS, YFSETQ. CDR3 DNA sequence: TGCGCCAGCAGCTTGGCCCGCTGGGACAGGGGAATTTACGAGCAGTACTTC. The encoded protein is CASSLARWDRGIYEQYF.

The chain recombines TRBV15 with TRBJ1-4; 10 bases are a match to TRBD1. Germline CDR1 is LNHNV and CDR2 is YYDKDF (reference sequence). This CDR3 spans 17 amino acids. V shed 2 bases and J 7 bases; nucleotides not matched to a gene: 10. The CDR3 protein is CATSRPGQGYLGEKLFF. The CDR3, as DNA: TGTGCCACCAGCAGACCGGGACAGGGGTACTTGGGTGAAAAACTGTTTTTT. The full variable domain, rest sourced from reference TRBV15 and TRBJ1-4, is DAMVIQNPRYQVTQFGKPVTLSCSQTLNHNVMYWYQQKSSQAPKLLFHYYDKDFNNEADTPDNFQSRRPNTSFCFLDIRSPGLGDTAMYLCATSRPGQGYLGEKLFFGSGTQLSVL.

V usage is TRBV28 and J usage is TRBJ2-7, with a weak D call TRBD1 (6 bases). The CDR3 runs to 12 residues. Looked up from germline, CDR1 is MDHEN and CDR2 is SYDVKM. V was pared by 10 bases and J by 6 bases, with 16 bases between. CDR3 in DNA: TGTGCCACCGCCGGATGGGGGCGCGAGCAGTACTTC. Translation gives CATAGWGREQYF.

The V call is TRBV7-3, the J call TRBJ2-3, with D tentatively TRBD2 (6 bases). There are 15 residues in the CDR3. CDR1 is SGHTA and CDR2 is FQGTGA in the germline V gene. Trimming left V 2 bases short and J 3 bases short, with 12 bases between. The CDR3 region is CASSLGLASTDTQYF. DNA of the CDR3: TGTGCCAGCAGCTTAGGGCTAGCGAGTACAGATACGCAGTATTTT.

This clone was detected only once. The chain recombines TRBV7-9 with TRBJ1-1; D gene ambiguous. Looked up from germline, CDR1 is SEHNR and CDR2 is FQNEAQ (reference sequence). The CDR3 extends over 14 amino acids. V was cut by 2 bases and J by 4 bases, with 11 bases left in between. The CDR3 DNA is TGTGCCAGCAGCTTACAGGAGAAAAGCACTGAAGCTTTCTTT. Translated: CASSLQEKSTEAFF.

The genes are TRBV4-1 and TRBJ2-7, with 9 positions matching TRBD1. From germline, CDR1 is MGHRA and CDR2 YSYEKL. The CDR3 extends over 15 amino acids. The ends lost 3 bases at V and 0 bases at J; junction bases unmatched: 3. The chain's CDR3 is CASSHPTGGSYEQYF. CDR3 nucleotides: TGCGCCAGCAGCCATCCGACAGGGGGCTCCTACGAGCAGTACTTC.

The chain joins TRBV25-1 to TRBJ2-2; 11 nucleotides align to TRBD2. V lost 3 bases and J lost 5; bases outside the gene matches: 8. The CDR3 contains 17 residues. CDR1 and CDR2 from the germline V gene are MGHDK and SYGVNS. This chain's CDR3 is CASSDLLAGVQTGELFF. CDR3 bases: TGTGCCAGCAGTGATCTACTAGCGGGAGTACAAACCGGGGAGCTGTTTTTT.

The rearrangement links TRBV6-5 to TRBJ1-4; 8 nucleotides align to TRBD1. The V and J ends lost 4 bases and 4 bases, in that order; junction bases with no gene match: 8. This CDR3 region has 16 residues. CDR1 and CDR2 (germline): MNHEY, SVGAGI. The CDR3 DNA sequence: TGTGCCAGCAGTTCTAATTGGGGACAGGTTAATGAAAAACTGTTTTTT. It codes for CASSSNWGQVNEKLFF.

This chain links TRBV9 with TRBJ2-5; 8 nucleotides agree with TRBD1. The CDR3 consists of 16 residues. Germline V gene lookup returns CDR1 SGDLS and CDR2 YYNGEE. V lost 3 bases to trimming and J lost 2 bases; unmatched junction nucleotides: 9. CDR3 coding DNA: TGTGCCAGCAGCGCCCCGCGGACAGGGAAACAAGAGACCCAGTACTTC. Its translation is CASSAPRTGKQETQYF.

The chain uses TRBV5-6 and TRBJ1-5, with D unresolved. Per germline, CDR1 SGHDT and CDR2 YYEEEE. The CDR3 extends over 15 amino acids. Trimming stripped 2 bases from V and 0 bases from J, with 9 bases between. The CDR3 protein is CASSLDGNSNQPQHF. The CDR3 coding sequence is TGTGCCAGCAGCTTAGACGGTAATAGCAATCAGCCCCAGCATTTT.

V gene TRBV2 combines with J gene TRBJ2-7, with 7 bases aligning to TRBD1. With 4 bases clipped from V and 3 bases from J, the junction kept 6 bases outside the gene matches. The CDR3 has 14 amino acids. In germline, CDR1 is SNHLY, CDR2 FYNNEI. The CDR3 DNA follows: TGTGCCAGCAGTGGCGAGGGGGCTGTCTACGAGCAGTACTTC. Protein product: CASSGEGAVYEQYF.

This sequence joins TRBV19 and TRBJ1-5, with D perhaps TRBD1 (6 bases). In germline, CDR1 is LNHDA, CDR2 SQIVND (reference sequence). V was pared by 0 bases and J by 7 bases, with 10 bases between. This CDR3 is 14 amino acids long. In DNA form, the CDR3 reads TGTGCCAGTAGTATAGAGACAGGCGGGCAGCCCCAGCATTTT. Protein sequence: CASSIETGGQPQHF.

This clone was recorded once. The V and J genes are TRBV2 and TRBJ1-4; D uncertain. V dropped 3 bases and J dropped 5 bases, with 13 bases sitting between them. In germline, CDR1 is SNHLY, CDR2 FYNNEI. This CDR3 is built from 15 residues. CDR3 nucleotides: TGTGCCAGCAGTGATCTCGGACGACCGAATGAAAAACTGTTTTTT. Translating gives CASSDLGRPNEKLFF.

V and J are TRBV11-2 and TRBJ1-1, with D hard to call. Trimming shortened V by 0 bases and J by 7 bases, and 6 bases separated the two germline ends. The CDR3 totals 12 residues. Germline loops: CDR1 SGHAT, CDR2 FQNNGV. CDR3 sequence (DNA): TGTGCCAGCAGCTTAGATTTCGTTGAAGCTTTCTTT. It yields the protein CASSLDFVEAFF.

The V call is TRBV9, the J call TRBJ2-3, with D tentatively TRBD2 (5 bases). V was pared by 0 bases and J by 2 bases, with 19 bases between. This CDR3 is built from 18 residues. From germline, CDR1 is SGDLS and CDR2 YYNGEE. The DNA for the CDR3 is TGTGCCAGCAGCGTAGCCGAGACCCCAGACTACGCCACAGATACGCAGTATTTT. Protein sequence: CASSVAETPDYATDTQYF.

This sequence joins TRBV28 and TRBJ2-7, with 7 bases lining up with TRBD1. Germline values: CDR1 MDHEN, CDR2 SYDVKM. V shed 10 bases and J 0 bases; nucleotides not matched to a gene: 6. The CDR3 spans 13 residues. CDR3 residues: CATRDSLSYEQYF. The CDR3 DNA follows: TGTGCCACCCGGGACAGCCTCTCCTACGAGCAGTACTTC. The full variable domain, in which reference TRBV28 and TRBJ2-7 provide the parts outside the CDR3, is DVKVTQSSRYLVKRTGEKVFLECVQDMDHENMFWYRQDPGLGLRLIYFSYDVKMKEKGDIPEGYSVSREKKERFSLILESASTNQTSMYLCATRDSLSYEQYFGPGTRLTVT.

This CDR3 is CASSPQSGHEQYF. CDR3 nucleotides: TGCGCCAGCAGCCCTCAAAGTGGCCACGAGCAGTACTTC. This chain connects TRBV4-1 to TRBJ2-7; no definite D call. The V end lost 4 bases, the J end lost 5 bases, and 12 bases lay between the germline ends. Germline lookup yields CDR1 MGHRA and CDR2 YSYEKL. The CDR3 sequence is 13 residues long.